This TCR beta chain was sequenced in a study of blood T cell repertoires in COVID-19. This CDR3 has 16 amino acids. The V and J ends lost 5 bases and 0 bases, in that order; junction bases with no gene match: 5. Germline V gives CDR1 MNHEY, CDR2 SVGEGT. Some clones are missing from TCRdb's copy, which holds only in-frame ones; the method was immunoSEQ multiplex PCR. The sample comprises about 68,000 clones, about 91% of which are singletons, and more than 8% rests with the top ten. The clonotype comes from a man between 45 and 60 years old with active COVID-19. Sequenced: peripheral blood. The chain links TRBV6-2 or TRBV6-3 to TRBJ1-5; 9 bases fit TRBD1. DNA of the CDR3: TGTGCCAGCAGTCTATGGACAGGGGATAGCAATCAGCCCCAGCATTTT. Translating gives CASSLWTGDSNQPQHF.